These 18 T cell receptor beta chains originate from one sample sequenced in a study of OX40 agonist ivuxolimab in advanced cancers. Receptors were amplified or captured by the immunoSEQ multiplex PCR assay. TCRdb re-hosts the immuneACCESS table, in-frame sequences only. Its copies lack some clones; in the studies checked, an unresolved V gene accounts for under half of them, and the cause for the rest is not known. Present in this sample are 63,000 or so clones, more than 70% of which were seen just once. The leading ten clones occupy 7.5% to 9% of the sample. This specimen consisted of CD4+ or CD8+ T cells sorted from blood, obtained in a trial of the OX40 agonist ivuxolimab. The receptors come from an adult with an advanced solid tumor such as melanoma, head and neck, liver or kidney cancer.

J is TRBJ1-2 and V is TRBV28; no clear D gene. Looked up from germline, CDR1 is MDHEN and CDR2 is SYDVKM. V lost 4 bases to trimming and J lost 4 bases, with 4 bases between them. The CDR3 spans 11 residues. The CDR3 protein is CASSWSYGYTF. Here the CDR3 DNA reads TGTGCCAGCAGTTGGAGCTATGGCTACACCTTC.

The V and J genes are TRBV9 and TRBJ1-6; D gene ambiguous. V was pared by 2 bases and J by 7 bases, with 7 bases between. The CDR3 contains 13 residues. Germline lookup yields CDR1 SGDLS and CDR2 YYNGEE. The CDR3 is CASSVGENSPLHF. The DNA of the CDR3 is TGTGCCAGCAGCGTGGGCGAAAATTCACCCCTCCACTTT.

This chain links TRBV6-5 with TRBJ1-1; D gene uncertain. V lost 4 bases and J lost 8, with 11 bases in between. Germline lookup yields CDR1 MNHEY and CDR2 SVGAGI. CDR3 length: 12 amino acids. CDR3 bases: TGTGCCAGCAGTTCCCTAGGCGGAGAAGCTTTCTTT. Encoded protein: CASSSLGGEAFF.

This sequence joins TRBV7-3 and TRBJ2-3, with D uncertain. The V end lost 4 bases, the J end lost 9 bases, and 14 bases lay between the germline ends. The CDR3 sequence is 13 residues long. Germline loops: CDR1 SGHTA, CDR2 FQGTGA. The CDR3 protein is CASSSLGLGTQYF. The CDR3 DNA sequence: TGTGCCAGCAGCTCGCTAGGGCTGGGCACGCAGTATTTT.

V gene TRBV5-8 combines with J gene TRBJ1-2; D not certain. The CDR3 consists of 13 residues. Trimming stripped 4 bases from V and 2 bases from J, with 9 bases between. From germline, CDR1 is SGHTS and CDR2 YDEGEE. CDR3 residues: CASSRRVNYGYTF. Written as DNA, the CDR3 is TGTGCCAGCAGCCGCCGAGTAAACTATGGCTACACCTTC.

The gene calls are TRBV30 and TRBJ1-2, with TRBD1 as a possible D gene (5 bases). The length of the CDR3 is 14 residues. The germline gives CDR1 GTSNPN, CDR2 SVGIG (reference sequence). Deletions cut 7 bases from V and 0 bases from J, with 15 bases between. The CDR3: CASSRDRTNYGYTF. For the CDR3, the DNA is TGTGCCTCCAGTCGGGACCGAACTAACTATGGCTACACCTTC.

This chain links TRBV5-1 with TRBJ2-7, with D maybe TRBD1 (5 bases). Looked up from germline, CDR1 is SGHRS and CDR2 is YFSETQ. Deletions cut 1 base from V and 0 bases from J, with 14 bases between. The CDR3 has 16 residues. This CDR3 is CASSLWQGRGSYEQYF. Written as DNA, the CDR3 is TGCGCCAGCAGCTTGTGGCAGGGAAGAGGCTCCTACGAGCAGTACTTC.

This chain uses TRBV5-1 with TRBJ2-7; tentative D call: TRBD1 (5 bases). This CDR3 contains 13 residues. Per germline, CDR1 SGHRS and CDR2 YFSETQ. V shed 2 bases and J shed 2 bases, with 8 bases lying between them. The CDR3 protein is CASSFPRAYEQYF. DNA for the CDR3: TGCGCCAGCAGCTTCCCCAGGGCCTACGAGCAGTACTTC.

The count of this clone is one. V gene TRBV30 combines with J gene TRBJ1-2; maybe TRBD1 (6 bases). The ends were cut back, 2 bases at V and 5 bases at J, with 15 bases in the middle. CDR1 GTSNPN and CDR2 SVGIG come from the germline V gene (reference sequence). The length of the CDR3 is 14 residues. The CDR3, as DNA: TGTGCCTGGAGTCCTTGGGGGGCTTGGTATGGCTACACCTTC. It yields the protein CAWSPWGAWYGYTF. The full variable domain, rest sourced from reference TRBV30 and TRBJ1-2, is SQTIHQWPATLVQPVGSPLSLECTVEGTSNPNLYWYRQAAGRGLQLLFYSVGIGQISSEVPQNLSASRPQDRQFILSSKKLLLSDSGFYLCAWSPWGAWYGYTFGSGTRLTVV.

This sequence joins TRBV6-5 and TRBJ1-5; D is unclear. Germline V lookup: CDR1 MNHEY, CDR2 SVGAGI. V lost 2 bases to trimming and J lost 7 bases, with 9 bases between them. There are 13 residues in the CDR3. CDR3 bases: TGTGCCAGCAGTTACGGACCCTCCCAGCCCCAGCATTTT. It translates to CASSYGPSQPQHF.

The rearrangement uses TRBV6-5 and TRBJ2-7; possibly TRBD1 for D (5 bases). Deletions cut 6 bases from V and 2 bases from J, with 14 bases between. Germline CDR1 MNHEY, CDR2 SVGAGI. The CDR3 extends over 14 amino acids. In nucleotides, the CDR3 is TGTGCCAGCAGACCCCCGGACACTACCTACGAGCAGTACTTC. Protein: CASRPPDTTYEQYF.

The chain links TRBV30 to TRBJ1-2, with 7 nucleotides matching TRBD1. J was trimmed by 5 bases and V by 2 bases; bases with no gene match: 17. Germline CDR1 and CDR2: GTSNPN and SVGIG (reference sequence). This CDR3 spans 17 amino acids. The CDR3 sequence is CAWSSSRRGRAGYGYTF. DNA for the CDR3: TGTGCCTGGAGTTCTAGCAGGAGGGGGCGAGCGGGGTATGGCTACACCTTC.

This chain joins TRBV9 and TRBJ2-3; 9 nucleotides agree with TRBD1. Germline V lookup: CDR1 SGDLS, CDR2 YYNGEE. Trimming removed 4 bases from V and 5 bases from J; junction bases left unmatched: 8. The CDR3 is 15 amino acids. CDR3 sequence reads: CASSPPRTGVDTQYF. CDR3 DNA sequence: TGTGCCAGCAGCCCTCCGAGGACAGGGGTAGATACGCAGTATTTT. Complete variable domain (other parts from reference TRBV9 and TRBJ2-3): DSGVTQTPKHLITATGQRVTLRCSPRSGDLSVYWYQQSLDQGLQFLIQYYNGEERAKGNILERFSAQQFPDLHSELNLSSLELGDSALYFCASSPPRTGVDTQYFGPGTRLTVL.

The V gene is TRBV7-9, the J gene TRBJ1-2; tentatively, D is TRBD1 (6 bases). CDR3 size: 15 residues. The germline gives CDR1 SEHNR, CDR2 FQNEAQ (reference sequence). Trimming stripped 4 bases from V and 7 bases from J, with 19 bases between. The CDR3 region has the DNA TGTGCCAGCAGCTCCGGACAGCCCAGAGCCGGTGGCTACACCTTC. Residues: CASSSGQPRAGGYTF.

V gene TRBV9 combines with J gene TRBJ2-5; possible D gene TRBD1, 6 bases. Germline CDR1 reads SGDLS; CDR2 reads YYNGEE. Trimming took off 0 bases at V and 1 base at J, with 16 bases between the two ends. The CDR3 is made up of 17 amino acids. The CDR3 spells CASSVGLGTPSQETQYF. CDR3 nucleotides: TGTGCCAGCAGCGTAGGTCTCGGGACACCTTCCCAAGAGACCCAGTACTTC. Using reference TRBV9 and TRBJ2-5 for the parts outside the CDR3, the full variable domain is DSGVTQTPKHLITATGQRVTLRCSPRSGDLSVYWYQQSLDQGLQFLIQYYNGEERAKGNILERFSAQQFPDLHSELNLSSLELGDSALYFCASSVGLGTPSQETQYFGPGTRLLVL.

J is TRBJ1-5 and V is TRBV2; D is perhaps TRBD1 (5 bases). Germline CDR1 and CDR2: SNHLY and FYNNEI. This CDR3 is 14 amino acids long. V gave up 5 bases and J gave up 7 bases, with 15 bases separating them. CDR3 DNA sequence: TGTGCCAGCAGTTTTCAAACCCGGGACCAGCCCCAGCATTTT. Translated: CASSFQTRDQPQHF.

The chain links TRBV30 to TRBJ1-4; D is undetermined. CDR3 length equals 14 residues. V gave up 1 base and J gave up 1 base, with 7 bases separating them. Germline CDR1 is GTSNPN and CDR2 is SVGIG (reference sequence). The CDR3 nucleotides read TGTGCCTGGAGTGCCCCTGGAACTAATGAAAAACTGTTTTTT. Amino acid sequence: CAWSAPGTNEKLFF.

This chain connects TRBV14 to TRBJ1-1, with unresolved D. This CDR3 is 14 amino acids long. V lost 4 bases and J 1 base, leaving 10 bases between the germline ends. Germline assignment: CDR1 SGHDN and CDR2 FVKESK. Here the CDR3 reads CASSRIGENTEAFF. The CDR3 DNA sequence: TGTGCCAGCAGCCGAATCGGGGAGAACACTGAAGCTTTCTTT.